The present TCR beta chain was sequenced within a study of shared clonotypes between healthy human individuals. Findings and caveats of the study: A reduction in generation probabilities was seen for non-shared clonotypes relative to those shared by all four donors.

Concerning this clone: Its cognate antigen is unknown.

Some clones are missing from TCRdb's copy, which holds only in-frame ones; the method was immunoSEQ multiplex PCR. The sample contains approximately 340,000 clones, less than 85% of which appear only once. Unmatched junction bases numbered 14, after V lost 5 bases and J lost 9 bases. CDR1 is MNHEY and CDR2 is SVGAGI in the germline V gene. The CDR3 length is 15 residues. Material: memory CD4+ T cells sorted from blood. Subset given: CD45RA-negative fraction. The receptor was isolated from a man aged 25 to 45 in good health. The genes are TRBV6-5 and TRBJ2-5; 8 positions agree with TRBD1. The CDR3 loop reads CASSRPMDRAAAQYF. The CDR3 nucleotides are TGTGCCAGCAGTCGGCCGATGGACAGGGCCGCGGCCCAGTACTTC.